Listed here are 18 T cell receptor beta chains from one sample, sequenced in a study of blood T cell repertoires in COVID-19. TCRdb's copy holds only in-frame clones and misses some; the assay was immunoSEQ multiplex PCR. The sample yields approximately 240,000 clones, more than 80% seen once. Input material: PBMCs or T cells enriched from blood (not recorded which). The origin of the receptors is a woman aged 18-29 years in a cohort exposed to, infected with or recovered from COVID-19 (not recorded which).

The J gene is TRBJ2-7, the V gene TRBV4-1, with 9 bases aligning to TRBD2. CDR3 length: 16 amino acids. The junction had 9 bases not matched to a gene; V was cut back by 4 bases and J by 2 bases. Germline lookup yields CDR1 MGHRA and CDR2 YSYEKL. The CDR3 DNA reads as TGCGCCAGCAGCCGAGCAGCGGGGGGCCCCACCTACGAGCAGTACTTC. It encodes CASSRAAGGPTYEQYF.

This chain links TRBV10-2 with TRBJ1-1; TRBD1 matches 7 bases. Trimming cost V 9 bases and J 5 bases; bases outside gene matches: 12. CDR3 size: 14 residues. Germline assignment: CDR1 WSHSY and CDR2 SAAADI. As DNA, the CDR3 is TGCGCCAGTACTGAAGGGGGCGCGTCTACTGAAGCTTTCTTT. Translation gives CASTEGGASTEAFF.

The chain uses TRBV28 and TRBJ1-1, with a tentative D call TRBD1 (5 bases). This CDR3 spans 18 amino acids. The germline CDR1 and CDR2 sequences are MDHEN and SYDVKM. The V end was cut by 3 bases, the J end by 0 bases, with 20 bases between. The CDR3 DNA reads TGTGCCAGCAGTTTTCCCACCGACAGTCCCCGTTTGAACACTGAAGCTTTCTTT. It specifies CASSFPTDSPRLNTEAFF.

V usage is TRBV11-2 and J usage is TRBJ2-1; 7 bases fit TRBD1. The CDR3 covers 15 residues. Germline CDR1 is SGHAT and CDR2 is FQNNGV. V dropped 2 bases and J dropped 4; count of bases not matched to a gene: 5. CDR3 bases: TGTGCCAGCAGCTTAACAGGGGTGGGGTACAATGAGCAGTTCTTC. Amino acid sequence: CASSLTGVGYNEQFF.

The rearrangement joins TRBV5-5 to TRBJ1-1; 7 bases match TRBD1. Germline V gene lookup returns CDR1 SGHKS and CDR2 YYEKEE (reference sequence). The trim removed 1 base at V and 6 bases at J, leaving 6 bases unmatched. CDR3 length: 14 amino acids. The CDR3 region has the DNA TGTGCCAGCAGCTTGACGACAGGGCCGGCTGAAGCTTTCTTT. Translating gives CASSLTTGPAEAFF.

This clone was seen a handful of times. The DNA for the CDR3 is TGTGCCAGCAGTGAAGCTGAACTCTATGGCTACACCTTC. Translating it yields CASSEAELYGYTF. This chain links TRBV6-1 with TRBJ1-2; D gene ambiguous. The CDR3 totals 13 residues. V shed 0 bases and J shed 4 bases, with 6 bases lying between them. Germline V gene sequence: CDR1 MNHNS, CDR2 SASEGT.

This clone was counted between two and nine times. This chain connects TRBV24-1 to TRBJ2-1; TRBD2 agrees at 10 bases. CDR1 is KGHDR, CDR2 SFDVKD, per germline. The CDR3 covers 14 residues. Germline trimming cut 7 bases from V and 9 bases from J; bases unmatched to any gene: 8. In nucleotides, the CDR3 is TGTGCCACCAGGGGAGGACTAGCGGTCAGTGAGCAGTTCTTC. It codes for CATRGGLAVSEQFF.

This sequence joins TRBV5-1 and TRBJ2-2; D might be TRBD2 (6 bases). The V gene's germline CDR1 is SGHRS and CDR2 YFSETQ. Trimming removed 1 base from V and 3 bases from J, with 10 bases in between. There are 15 residues in the CDR3. The CDR3 sequence is CASSLSRGYTGELFF. As DNA, the CDR3 is TGCGCCAGCAGCTTGTCCCGGGGGTACACCGGGGAGCTGTTTTTT.

The J gene is TRBJ1-6, the V gene TRBV7-9, with D maybe TRBD1 (5 bases). Germline V lookup: CDR1 SEHNR, CDR2 FQNEAQ (reference sequence). V was trimmed by 2 bases and J by 7 bases, leaving 9 bases between them. The CDR3 loop spans 14 amino acids. CDR3 in amino acids: CASSLSGENSPLHF. The CDR3 DNA reads as TGTGCCAGCAGCTTATCGGGGGAAAATTCACCCCTCCACTTT.

The J gene is TRBJ1-6, the V gene TRBV7-2, with 7 nucleotides matching TRBD1. Germline-derived CDR1 and CDR2 are SGHTA and FQGNSA. The ends lost 0 bases at V and 6 bases at J; junction bases unmatched: 5. The CDR3 is made up of 16 amino acids. CDR3 bases: TGTGCCAGCAGCTTAGCAATGACAGGGAGTAATTCACCCCTCCACTTT. Its protein is CASSLAMTGSNSPLHF.

This sequence joins TRBV7-9 and TRBJ2-1; tentatively, D is TRBD1 (5 bases). The V gene lost 0 bases and the J gene lost 8 bases, with 14 bases spanning the gap. The CDR3 is 15 residues long. Germline V CDR1 and CDR2: SEHNR, FQNEAQ (reference sequence). CDR3 region: CASSLAFTGWDEQFF. As DNA, the CDR3 is TGTGCCAGCAGCTTAGCGTTCACAGGCTGGGATGAGCAGTTCTTC.

CDR3 amino acids: CSVSVVTEAFF. CDR3 bases: TGCAGCGTATCAGTTGTCACTGAAGCTTTCTTT. The J gene is TRBJ1-1, the V gene TRBV29-1; unclear D gene. This CDR3 has 11 residues. V was pared by 6 bases and J by 4 bases, with 9 bases between. Germline-derived CDR1 and CDR2 are SQVTM and ANQGSEA.

This chain connects TRBV30 to TRBJ2-3, with 8 positions matching TRBD2. Germline loops: CDR1 GTSNPN, CDR2 SVGIG (reference sequence). This CDR3 has 13 residues. Trimming at V came to 2 bases and at J to 3 bases, leaving 1 base not matched to a gene. The CDR3 reads CAWSSGGTDTQYF. DNA of the CDR3: TGTGCCTGGAGTAGCGGGGGTACAGATACGCAGTATTTT.

The chain employs TRBV4-2 and TRBJ2-1; TRBD2 aligns across 11 bases. Germline values: CDR1 LGHNA, CDR2 YNFKEQ. The CDR3 sequence is 16 residues long. The trim removed 1 base at V and 6 bases at J, leaving 5 bases unmatched. This chain's CDR3 is CASSQVIAGGINEQFF. CDR3 in DNA: TGTGCCAGCAGCCAAGTGATAGCGGGGGGGATCAATGAGCAGTTCTTC.

The chain joins TRBV6-5 to TRBJ2-3; TRBD2 agrees at 10 bases. Germline CDR1 MNHEY, CDR2 SVGAGI. This CDR3 has 14 residues. The V gene end was trimmed by 9 bases and the J gene end by 2 bases; junction bases not matched to a gene: 5. The CDR3 sequence is CASGLADTTDTQYF. The CDR3, as DNA: TGTGCCAGTGGACTAGCGGATACCACAGATACGCAGTATTTT.

CDR3 sequence reads: CASSMGGGNSPLHF. The CDR3 nucleotides are TGTGCCAGTAGTATGGGGGGGGGTAATTCACCCCTCCACTTT. The rearrangement links TRBV19 to TRBJ1-6; TRBD1 might be the D (5 bases). In germline, CDR1 is LNHDA, CDR2 SQIVND (reference sequence). This CDR3 is 14 amino acids long. V lost 3 bases to trimming and J lost 6 bases, with 9 bases between them.

The chain uses TRBV5-6 and TRBJ2-7, with 8 nucleotides matching TRBD1. Looked up from germline, CDR1 is SGHDT and CDR2 is YYEEEE. V lost 4 bases, J lost 1 base, and 4 bases stayed unmatched. The CDR3 has 14 amino acids. The CDR3, as DNA: TGTGCCAGCAGCACTCGGACAGGGTCCTACGAGCAGTACTTC. Its translation: CASSTRTGSYEQYF.

The chain joins TRBV5-1 to TRBJ1-2; possibly TRBD1 for D (5 bases). The CDR3 runs 16 residues. Trimming stripped 0 bases from V and 6 bases from J, with 18 bases between. Germline CDR1 reads SGHRS; CDR2 reads YFSETQ. As DNA, the CDR3 is TGCGCCAGCAGCTTGGAATATCCGTCAGGGTCGGATGGCTACACCTTC. This translates into CASSLEYPSGSDGYTF.